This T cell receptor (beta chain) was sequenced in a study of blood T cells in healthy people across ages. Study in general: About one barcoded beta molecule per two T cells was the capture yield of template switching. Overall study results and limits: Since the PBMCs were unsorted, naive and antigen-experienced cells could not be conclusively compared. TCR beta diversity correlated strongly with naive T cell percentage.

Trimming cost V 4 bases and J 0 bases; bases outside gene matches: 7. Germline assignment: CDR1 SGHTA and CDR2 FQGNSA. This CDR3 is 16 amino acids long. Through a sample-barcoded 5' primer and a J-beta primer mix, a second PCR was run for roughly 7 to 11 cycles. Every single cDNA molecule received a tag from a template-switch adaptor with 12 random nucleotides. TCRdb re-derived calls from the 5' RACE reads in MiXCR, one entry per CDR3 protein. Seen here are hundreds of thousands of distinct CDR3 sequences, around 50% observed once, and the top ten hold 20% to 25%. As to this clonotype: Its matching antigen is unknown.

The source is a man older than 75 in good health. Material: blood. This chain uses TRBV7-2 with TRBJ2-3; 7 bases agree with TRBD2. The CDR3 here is CASSSRRRGSTDTQYF. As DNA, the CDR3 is TGTGCCAGCAGCTCCCGGCGGCGGGGGAGCACAGATACGCAGTATTTT. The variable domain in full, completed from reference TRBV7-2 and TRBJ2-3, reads GAGVSQSPSNKVTEKGKDVELRCDPISGHTALYWYRQSLGQGLEFLIYFQGNSAPDKSGLPSDRFSAERTGGSVSTLTIQRTQQEDSAVYLCASSSRRRGSTDTQYFGPGTRLTVL.